This T cell receptor beta chain emerged from a study of cytotoxic CD8 clonotypes in ibrutinib-treated CLL. Germline V CDR1 and CDR2: SEHNR, FQNEAQ (reference sequence). Deletions cut 7 bases from V and 6 bases from J, with 12 bases between. This CDR3 region has 13 residues. TCRdb keeps only in-frame clones here, not all; method: immunoSEQ multiplex PCR. The sample lists about 330,000 clones; approximately 67% were seen once. The chain employs TRBV7-9 and TRBJ2-2; tentative D call: TRBD2 (5 bases). The sequences come from PBMCs, collected after 36 months of ibrutinib treatment. This TCR derives from a human donor with chronic lymphocytic leukemia. In DNA form, the CDR3 reads TGTGCCAGCAACCTACTAGGTCCCGGGGAGCTGTTTTTT. Its translation: CASNLLGPGELFF.